The rows below give T cell receptor beta chains drawn from one sample of a study of shared clonotypes between healthy human individuals. Sequencing used immunoSEQ multiplex PCR; TCRdb keeps in-frame clones, though not all of them. The sample shows approximately 1,000,000 clones, roughly 80% of them seen only once. Sequenced material: memory CD4+ T cells from PBMCs. The receptors originated from a man aged 18 to 30 in good health. Some clones in this sample may be carry-over from other donors' samples. Both conserved end residues are part of each CDR3. D genes are given only for firm matches. The size field is filled for only some rows; it gives once, few, many or a size class.

size: -; V: TRBV18; J: TRBJ1-4; D: TRBD1; CDR3: CASSLTTGQGNEKLFF; DNA: TGTGCCAGCTCTCTTACCACGGGACAGGGGAATGAAAAACTGTTTTTT
size: -; V: TRBV14; J: TRBJ1-1; D: TRBD1; CDR3: CASSQPRQGGVGNTEAFF; DNA: TGTGCCAGCAGCCAACCTCGACAGGGTGGGGTTGGGAACACTGAAGCTTTCTTT
size: few; V: TRBV4-1; J: TRBJ2-7; D: -; CDR3: CASSLGTGLSSYEQYF; DNA: TGCGCCAGCAGCCTTGGGACCGGCCTCAGCTCCTACGAGCAGTACTTC
size: many; V: TRBV13; J: TRBJ2-5; D: TRBD2; CDR3: CASSLGGLAVGETQYF; DNA: TGTGCCAGCAGCTTAGGGGGACTAGCGGTTGGAGAGACCCAGTACTTC
size: once; V: TRBV28; J: TRBJ1-2; D: -; CDR3: CASSLSGELPNYGYTF; DNA: TGTGCCAGCAGTTTATCGGGGGAGCTACCTAACTATGGCTACACCTTC
size: -; V: TRBV19; J: TRBJ2-2; D: -; CDR3: CASSITTRNTGELFF; DNA: TGTGCCAGTAGTATAACGACAAGAAACACCGGGGAGCTGTTTTTT
size: -; V: TRBV28; J: TRBJ1-2; D: -; CDR3: CASSLRQTFHTF; DNA: TGTGCCAGCAGTCTCCGACAGACCTTCCACACCTTC
size: -; V: TRBV10-3; J: TRBJ2-3; D: -; CDR3: CAISESRSTDTQYF; DNA: TGTGCCATCAGTGAGTCTCGAAGCACAGATACGCAGTATTTT
size: -; V: TRBV6-1; J: TRBJ1-3; D: TRBD1; CDR3: CASSDRQGGRSGNTIYF; DNA: TGTGCCAGCAGTGATAGACAGGGCGGGAGGTCTGGAAACACCATATATTTT
size: many; V: TRBV18; J: TRBJ1-1; D: -; CDR3: CASSSQSMNTEAFF; DNA: TGTGCCAGCTCATCTCAGAGCATGAACACTGAAGCTTTCTTT
size: -; V: TRBV5-1; J: TRBJ2-5; D: -; CDR3: CASSLAFRQEAQYF; DNA: TGCGCCAGCAGCTTGGCTTTCAGACAAGAGGCCCAGTACTTC
size: -; V: TRBV10-1; J: TRBJ2-2; D: TRBD1; CDR3: CASSDSNGQGGTGELFF; DNA: TGCGCCAGCAGTGATTCTAACGGACAGGGGGGCACCGGGGAGCTGTTTTTT
size: -; V: TRBV7-9; J: TRBJ2-4; D: -; CDR3: CASSLVSGQNIQYF; DNA: TGTGCCAGCAGCTTAGTTTCGGGACAAAACATTCAGTACTTC
size: few; V: TRBV5-1; J: TRBJ2-2; D: -; CDR3: CASSLTTGELFF; DNA: TGCGCCAGCAGCTTGACTACCGGGGAGCTGTTTTTT